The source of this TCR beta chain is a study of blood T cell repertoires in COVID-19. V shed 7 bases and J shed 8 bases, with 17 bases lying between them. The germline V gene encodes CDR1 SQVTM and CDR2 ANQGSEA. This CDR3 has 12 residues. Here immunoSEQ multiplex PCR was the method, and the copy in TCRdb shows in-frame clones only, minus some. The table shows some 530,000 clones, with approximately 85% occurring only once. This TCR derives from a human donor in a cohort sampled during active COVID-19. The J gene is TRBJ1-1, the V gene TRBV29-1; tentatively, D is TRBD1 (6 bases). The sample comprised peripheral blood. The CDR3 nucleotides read TGCAGCGCCGAGGTGGCAGGGGACGAAGCTTTCTTT. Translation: CSAEVAGDEAFF. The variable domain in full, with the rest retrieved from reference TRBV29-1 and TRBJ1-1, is SAVISQKPSRDICQRGTSLTIQCQVDSQVTMMFWYRQQPGQSLTLIATANQGSEATYESGFVIDKFPISRPNLTFSTLTVSNMSPEDSSIYLCSAEVAGDEAFFGQGTRLTVV.